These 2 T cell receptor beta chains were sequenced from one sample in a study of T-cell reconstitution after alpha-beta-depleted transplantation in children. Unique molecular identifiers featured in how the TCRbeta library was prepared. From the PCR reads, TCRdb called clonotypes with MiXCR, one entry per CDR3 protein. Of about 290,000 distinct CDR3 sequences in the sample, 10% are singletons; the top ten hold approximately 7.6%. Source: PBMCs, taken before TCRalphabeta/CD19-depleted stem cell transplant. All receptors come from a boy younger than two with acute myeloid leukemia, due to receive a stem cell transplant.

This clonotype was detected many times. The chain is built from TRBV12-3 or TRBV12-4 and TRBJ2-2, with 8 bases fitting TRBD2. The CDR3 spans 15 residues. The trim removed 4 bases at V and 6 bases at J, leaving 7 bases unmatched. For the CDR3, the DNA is TGTGCCAGCAGTTCCCGGAGAGCGGGAGCCGGGGAGCTGTTTTTT. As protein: CASSSRRAGAGELFF.

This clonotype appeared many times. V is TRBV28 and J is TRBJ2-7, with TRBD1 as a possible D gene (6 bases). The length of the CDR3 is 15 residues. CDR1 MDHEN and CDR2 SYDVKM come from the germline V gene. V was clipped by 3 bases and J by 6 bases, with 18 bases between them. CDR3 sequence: CASSLLTGPGAEQYF. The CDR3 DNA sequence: TGTGCCAGCAGTTTGTTGACAGGCCCGGGTGCCGAGCAGTACTTC. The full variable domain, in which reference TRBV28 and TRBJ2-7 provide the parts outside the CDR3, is DVKVTQSSRYLVKRTGEKVFLECVQDMDHENMFWYRQDPGLGLRLIYFSYDVKMKEKGDIPEGYSVSREKKERFSLILESASTNQTSMYLCASSLLTGPGAEQYFGPGTRLTVT.